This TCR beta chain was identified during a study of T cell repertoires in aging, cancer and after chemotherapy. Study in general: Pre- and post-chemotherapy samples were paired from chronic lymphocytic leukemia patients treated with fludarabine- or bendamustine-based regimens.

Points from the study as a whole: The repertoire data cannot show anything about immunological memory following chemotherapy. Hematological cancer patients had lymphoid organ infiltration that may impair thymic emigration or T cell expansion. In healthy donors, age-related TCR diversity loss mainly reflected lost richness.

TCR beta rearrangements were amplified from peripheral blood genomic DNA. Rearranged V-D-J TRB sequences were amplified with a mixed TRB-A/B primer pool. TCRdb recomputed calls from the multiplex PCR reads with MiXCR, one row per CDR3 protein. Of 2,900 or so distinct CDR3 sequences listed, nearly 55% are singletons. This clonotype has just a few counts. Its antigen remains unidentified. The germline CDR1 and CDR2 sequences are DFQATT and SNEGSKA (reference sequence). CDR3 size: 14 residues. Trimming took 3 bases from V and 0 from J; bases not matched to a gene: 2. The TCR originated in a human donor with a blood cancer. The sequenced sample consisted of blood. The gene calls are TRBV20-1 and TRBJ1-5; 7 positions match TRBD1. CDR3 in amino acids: CSASRQGSNQPQHF. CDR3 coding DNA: TGCAGTGCTAGTAGACAGGGTAGCAATCAGCCCCAGCATTTT.